The clone carrying this T cell receptor (beta chain) occurred a few times. Antigen: not known. The sample is drawn from a study of T cell repertoires in cytomegalovirus infection. Study context: Both recently identified HLA-C-restricted and well-studied HLA-B-restricted CMV epitopes were used in the study. Both CMV infection and a matching HLA type were indicated by public TCR beta signatures. General observations from the study: There were HLA-C-restricted CMV-specific TCR beta clonotypes dominating the ex vivo response. Public TCR beta family frequency separated CMV-and-HLA carriers, including in an independent cohort.

TCRdb recomputed calls from the reads with MiXCR, one row per CDR3 protein. The sample holds nearly 700,000 distinct CDR3 sequences; around a third are singletons and the top ten take 15% to 20%. Germline V gene data show CDR1 as DFQATT and CDR2 as SNEGSKA (reference sequence). V was shortened by 0 bases and J by 3 bases, with 14 bases between the two germline ends. The CDR3 has 15 residues. The clonotype comes from a human donor in good health (CMV status not recorded). Some clones in this sample may be carry-over from other donors' samples. The sequenced sample was cultured PBMCs, obtained from culture after CMV antigen stimulation. The chain recombines TRBV20-1 with TRBJ1-1, with D perhaps matching TRBD1 (5 bases). CDR3 nucleotide sequence: TGCAGTGCTAGAGATGGTTACAGGCGGGACACTGAAGCTTTCTTT. Protein: CSARDGYRRDTEAFF.